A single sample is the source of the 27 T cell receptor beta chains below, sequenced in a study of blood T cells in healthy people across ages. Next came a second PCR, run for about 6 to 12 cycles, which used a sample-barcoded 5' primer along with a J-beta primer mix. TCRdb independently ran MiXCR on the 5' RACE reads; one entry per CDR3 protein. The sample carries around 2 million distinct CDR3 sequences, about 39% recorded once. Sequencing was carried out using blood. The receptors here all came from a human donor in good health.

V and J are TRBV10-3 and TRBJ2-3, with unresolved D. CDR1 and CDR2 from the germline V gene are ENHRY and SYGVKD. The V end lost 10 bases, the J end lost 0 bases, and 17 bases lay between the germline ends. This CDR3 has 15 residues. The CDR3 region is CASVLEPLSTDTQYF. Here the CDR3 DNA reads TGTGCCAGTGTGCTAGAACCTCTTAGCACAGATACGCAGTATTTT.

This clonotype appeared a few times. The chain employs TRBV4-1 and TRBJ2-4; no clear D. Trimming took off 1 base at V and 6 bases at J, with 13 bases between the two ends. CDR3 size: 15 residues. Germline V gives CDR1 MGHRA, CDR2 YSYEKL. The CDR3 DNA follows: TGCGCCAGCAGCCAAGTAAACAGCCAGCTAAACATTCAGTACTTC. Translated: CASSQVNSQLNIQYF.

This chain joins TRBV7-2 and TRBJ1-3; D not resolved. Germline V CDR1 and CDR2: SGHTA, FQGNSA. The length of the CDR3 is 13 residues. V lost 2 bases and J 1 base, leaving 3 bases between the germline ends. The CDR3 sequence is CASSLRSGNTIYF. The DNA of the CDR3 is TGTGCCAGCAGCTTAAGATCTGGAAACACCATATATTTT.

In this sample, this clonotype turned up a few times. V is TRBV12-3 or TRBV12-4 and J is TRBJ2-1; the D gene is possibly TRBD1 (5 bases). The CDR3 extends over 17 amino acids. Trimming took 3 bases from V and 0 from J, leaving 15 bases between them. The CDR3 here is CASSFLHDSISYNEQFF. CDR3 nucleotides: TGTGCCAGCAGTTTCCTCCACGACAGCATCTCCTACAATGAGCAGTTCTTC.

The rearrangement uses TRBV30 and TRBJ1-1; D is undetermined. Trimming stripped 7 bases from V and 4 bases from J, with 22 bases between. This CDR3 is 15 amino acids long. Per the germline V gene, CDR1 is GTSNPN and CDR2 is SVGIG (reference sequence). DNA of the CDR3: TGTGCCTCAACTAGGGCAGTGGGGTTCGGCACTGAAGCTTTCTTT. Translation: CASTRAVGFGTEAFF. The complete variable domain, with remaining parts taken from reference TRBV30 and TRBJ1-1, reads SQTIHQWPATLVQPVGSPLSLECTVEGTSNPNLYWYRQAAGRGLQLLFYSVGIGQISSEVPQNLSASRPQDRQFILSSKKLLLSDSGFYLCASTRAVGFGTEAFFGQGTRLTVV.

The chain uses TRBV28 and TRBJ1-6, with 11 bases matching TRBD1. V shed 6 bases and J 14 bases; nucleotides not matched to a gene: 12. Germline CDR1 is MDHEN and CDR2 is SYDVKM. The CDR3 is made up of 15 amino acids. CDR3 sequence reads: CASRPGTGGRMSLHF. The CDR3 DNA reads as TGTGCCAGCAGACCCGGGACAGGGGGAAGAATGTCCCTCCACTTT.

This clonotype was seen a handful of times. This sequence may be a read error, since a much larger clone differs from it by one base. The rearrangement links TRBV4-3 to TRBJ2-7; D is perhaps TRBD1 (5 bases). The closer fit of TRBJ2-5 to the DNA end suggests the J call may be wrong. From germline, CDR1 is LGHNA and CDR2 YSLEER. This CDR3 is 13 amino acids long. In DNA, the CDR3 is TGCGCCAGCAGCCAAGGTAAGGGGGAGACCCAGTACTTC. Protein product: CASSQGKGETQYF.

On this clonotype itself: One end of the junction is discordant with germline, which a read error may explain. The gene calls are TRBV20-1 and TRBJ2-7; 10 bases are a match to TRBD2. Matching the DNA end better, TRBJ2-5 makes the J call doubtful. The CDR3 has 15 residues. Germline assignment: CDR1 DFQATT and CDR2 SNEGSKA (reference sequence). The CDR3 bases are TGCAGTGTTAGAAGCGGGGGGGCGTTTCTCGAGACCCAGTACTTC. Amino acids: CSVRSGGAFLETQYF.

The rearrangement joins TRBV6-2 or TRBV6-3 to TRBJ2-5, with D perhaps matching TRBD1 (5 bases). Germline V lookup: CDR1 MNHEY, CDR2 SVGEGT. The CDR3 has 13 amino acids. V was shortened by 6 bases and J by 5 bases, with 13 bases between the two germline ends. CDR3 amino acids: CASRSGIRETQYF. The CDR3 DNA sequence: TGTGCCAGCAGATCAGGGATTCGGGAGACCCAGTACTTC.

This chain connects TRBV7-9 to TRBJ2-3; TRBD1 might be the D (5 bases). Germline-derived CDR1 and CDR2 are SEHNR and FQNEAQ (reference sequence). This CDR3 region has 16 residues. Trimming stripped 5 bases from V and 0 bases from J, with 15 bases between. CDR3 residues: CASSPRTSTSTDTQYF. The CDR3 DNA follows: TGTGCCAGCAGCCCTCGGACAAGCACCAGCACAGATACGCAGTATTTT.

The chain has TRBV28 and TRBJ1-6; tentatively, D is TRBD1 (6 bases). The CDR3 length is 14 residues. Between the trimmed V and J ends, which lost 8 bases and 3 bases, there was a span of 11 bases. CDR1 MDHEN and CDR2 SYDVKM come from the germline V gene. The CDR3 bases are TGTGCCAGCTTATCAGGGGACTATAATTCACCCCTCCACTTT. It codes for CASLSGDYNSPLHF.

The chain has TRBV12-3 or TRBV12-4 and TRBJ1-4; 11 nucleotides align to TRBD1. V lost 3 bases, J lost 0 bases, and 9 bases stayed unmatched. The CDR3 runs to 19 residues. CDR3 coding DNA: TGTGCCAGCAGTTTTGGGACAGGGGGTTACTCTGCAACTAATGAAAAACTGTTTTTT. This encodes CASSFGTGGYSATNEKLFF.

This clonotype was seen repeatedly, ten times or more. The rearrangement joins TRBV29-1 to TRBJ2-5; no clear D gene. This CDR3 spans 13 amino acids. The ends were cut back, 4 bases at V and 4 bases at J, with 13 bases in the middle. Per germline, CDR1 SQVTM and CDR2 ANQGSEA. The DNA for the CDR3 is TGCAGCGTTGTCCCCCCCCATATAGAGACCCAGTACTTC. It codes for CSVVPPHIETQYF.

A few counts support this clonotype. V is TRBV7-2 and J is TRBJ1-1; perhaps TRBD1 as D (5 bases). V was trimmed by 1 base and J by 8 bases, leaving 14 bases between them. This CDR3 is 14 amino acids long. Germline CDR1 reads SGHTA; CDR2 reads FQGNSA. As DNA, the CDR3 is TGTGCCAGCAGCTTAGGAGTTTCGGGACCCGAAGCTTTCTTT. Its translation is CASSLGVSGPEAFF.

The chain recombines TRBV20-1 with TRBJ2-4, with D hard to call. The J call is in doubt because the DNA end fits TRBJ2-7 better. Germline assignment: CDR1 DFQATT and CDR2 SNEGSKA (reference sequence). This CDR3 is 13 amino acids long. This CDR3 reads CSAPFPAPGEQYF. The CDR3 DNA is TGCAGTGCGCCCTTTCCCGCTCCTGGCGAGCAGTACTTC.

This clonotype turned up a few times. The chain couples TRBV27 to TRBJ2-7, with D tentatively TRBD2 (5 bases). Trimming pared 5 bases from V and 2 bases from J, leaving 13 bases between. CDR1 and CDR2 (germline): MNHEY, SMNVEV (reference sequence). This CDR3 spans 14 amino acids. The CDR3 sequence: CASSRENGAYEQYF. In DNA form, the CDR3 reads TGTGCCAGCAGTCGTGAAAACGGGGCCTACGAGCAGTACTTC.

The CDR3 DNA sequence: TGTGCCAGCAGCTTAGTAGGACTAGCGGGCGTGAACGAGCAGTACTTC. It codes for CASSLVGLAGVNEQYF. This chain joins TRBV7-2 and TRBJ2-5; 11 bases agree with TRBD2. The J call is in doubt because the DNA end fits TRBJ2-7 better. The CDR3 runs 16 residues. The V gene's germline CDR1 is SGHTA and CDR2 FQGNSA.

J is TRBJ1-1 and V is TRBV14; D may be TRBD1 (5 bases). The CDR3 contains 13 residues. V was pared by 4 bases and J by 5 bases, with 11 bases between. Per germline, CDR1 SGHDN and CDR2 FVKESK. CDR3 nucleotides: TGTGCCAGCAGCCCCACAGGTAAAACTGAAGCTTTCTTT. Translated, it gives CASSPTGKTEAFF.

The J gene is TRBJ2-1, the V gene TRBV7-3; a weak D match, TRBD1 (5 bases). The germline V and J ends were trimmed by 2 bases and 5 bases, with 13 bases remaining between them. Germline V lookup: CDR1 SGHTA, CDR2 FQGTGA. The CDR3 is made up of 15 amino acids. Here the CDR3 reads CASSLDLGVHNEQFF. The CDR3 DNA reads TGTGCCAGCAGCTTAGACTTAGGGGTCCACAATGAGCAGTTCTTC.

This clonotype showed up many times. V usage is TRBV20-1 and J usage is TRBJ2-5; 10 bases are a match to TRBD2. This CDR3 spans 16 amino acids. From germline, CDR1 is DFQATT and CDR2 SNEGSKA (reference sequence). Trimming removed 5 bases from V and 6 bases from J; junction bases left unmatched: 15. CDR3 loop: CSAGGLAGARGKTQYF. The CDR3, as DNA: TGCAGTGCTGGCGGGCTAGCGGGGGCCCGGGGGAAGACCCAGTACTTC.

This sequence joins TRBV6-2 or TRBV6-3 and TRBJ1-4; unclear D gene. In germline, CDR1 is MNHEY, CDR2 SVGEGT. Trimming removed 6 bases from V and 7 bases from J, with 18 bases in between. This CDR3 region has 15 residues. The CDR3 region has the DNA TGTGCCAGCAGCAAGAAGGATGTGTCGGGTGAAAAACTGTTTTTT. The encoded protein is CASSKKDVSGEKLFF.

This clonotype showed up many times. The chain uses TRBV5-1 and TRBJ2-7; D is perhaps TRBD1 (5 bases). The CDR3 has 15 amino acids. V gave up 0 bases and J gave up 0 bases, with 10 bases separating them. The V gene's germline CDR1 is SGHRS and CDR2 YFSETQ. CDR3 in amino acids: CASSLEEDISYEQYF. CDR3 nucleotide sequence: TGCGCCAGCAGCTTGGAAGAGGACATCTCCTACGAGCAGTACTTC. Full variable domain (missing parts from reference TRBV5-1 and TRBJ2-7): KAGVTQTPRYLIKTRGQQVTLSCSPISGHRSVSWYQQTPGQGLQFLFEYFSETQRNKGNFPGRFSGRQFSNSRSEMNVSTLELGDSALYLCASSLEEDISYEQYFGPGTRLTVT.

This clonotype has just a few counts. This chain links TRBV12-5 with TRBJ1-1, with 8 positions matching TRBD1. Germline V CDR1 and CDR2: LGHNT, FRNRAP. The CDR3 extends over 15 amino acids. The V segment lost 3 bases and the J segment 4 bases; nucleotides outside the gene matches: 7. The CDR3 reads CASGFSTGASTEAFF. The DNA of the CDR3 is TGTGCTAGTGGTTTCTCGACAGGGGCGAGCACTGAAGCTTTCTTT.

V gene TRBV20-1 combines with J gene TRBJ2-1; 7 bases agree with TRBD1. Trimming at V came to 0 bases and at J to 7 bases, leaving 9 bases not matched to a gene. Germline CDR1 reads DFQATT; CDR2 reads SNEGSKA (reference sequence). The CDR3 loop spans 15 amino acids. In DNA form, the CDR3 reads TGCAGTGCTAGAGATTGGGCAGGGGGTTCAAATGAGCAGTTCTTC. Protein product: CSARDWAGGSNEQFF.

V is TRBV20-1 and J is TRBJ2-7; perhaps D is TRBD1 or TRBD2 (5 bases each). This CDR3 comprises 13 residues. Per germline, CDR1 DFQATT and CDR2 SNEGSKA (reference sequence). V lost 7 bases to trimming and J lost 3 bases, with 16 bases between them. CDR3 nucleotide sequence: TGCAGTGTTAATACCGGGACCGACTACGAGCAGTACTTC. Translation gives CSVNTGTDYEQYF.

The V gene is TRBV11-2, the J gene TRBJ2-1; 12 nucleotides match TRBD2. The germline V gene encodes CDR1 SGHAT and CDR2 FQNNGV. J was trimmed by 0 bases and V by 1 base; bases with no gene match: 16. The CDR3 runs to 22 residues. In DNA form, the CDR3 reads TGTGCCAGCAGCTTAGGGATATCAATACTAGCGGGGGGACGCAGCTCCTACAATGAGCAGTTCTTC. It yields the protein CASSLGISILAGGRSSYNEQFF.

The CDR3 reads CASSLVVGGRGSTDTQYF. In DNA form, the CDR3 reads TGTGCCAGCAGCTTGGTGGTCGGGGGCAGGGGGAGCACAGATACGCAGTATTTT. The chain links TRBV7-6 to TRBJ2-3, with a tentative D call TRBD1 (7 bases). V lost 3 bases and J lost 0, with 19 bases in between. The CDR3 contains 18 residues. Germline CDR1 SGHVS, CDR2 FNYEAQ. The variable domain in full, completed from reference TRBV7-6 and TRBJ2-3, reads GAGVSQSPRYKVTKRGQDVALRCDPISGHVSLYWYRQALGQGPEFLTYFNYEAQQDKSGLPNDRFSAERPEGSISTLTIQRTEQRDSAMYRCASSLVVGGRGSTDTQYFGPGTRLTVL.